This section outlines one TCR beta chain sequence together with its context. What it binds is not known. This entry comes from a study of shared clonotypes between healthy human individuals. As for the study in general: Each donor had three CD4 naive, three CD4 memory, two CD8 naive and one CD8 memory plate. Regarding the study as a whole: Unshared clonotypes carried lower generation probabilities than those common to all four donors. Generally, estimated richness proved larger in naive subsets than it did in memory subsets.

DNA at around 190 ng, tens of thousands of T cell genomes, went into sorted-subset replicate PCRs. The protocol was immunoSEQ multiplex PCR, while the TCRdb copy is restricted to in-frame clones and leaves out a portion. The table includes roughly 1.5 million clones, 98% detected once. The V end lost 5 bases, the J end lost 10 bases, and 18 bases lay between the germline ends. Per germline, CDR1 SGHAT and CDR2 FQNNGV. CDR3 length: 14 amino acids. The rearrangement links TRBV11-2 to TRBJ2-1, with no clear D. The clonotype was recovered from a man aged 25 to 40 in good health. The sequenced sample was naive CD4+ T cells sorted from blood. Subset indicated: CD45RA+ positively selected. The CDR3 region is CASSRGPRTQEQFF. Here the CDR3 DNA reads TGTGCCAGCAGCCGAGGCCCTAGAACCCAGGAGCAGTTCTTC.